The subject of this entry is one T cell receptor beta chain. As handled by the study authors: Estimation of nucleated cell counts was performed using reference gene primer amplification. Repertoires were generated with immunoSEQ multiplex PCR, while TCRdb's copy carries only in-frame clones and drops some. V, J and clone size reflect that table, while D and trimming were determined from the DNA. The profile covers approximately 300,000 clones, with about 85% appearing a single time and approximately 5.3% taken by the ten largest. The CDR3 is 15 amino acids. Per the germline V gene, CDR1 is GTSNPN and CDR2 is SVGIG (reference sequence). Trimming removed 3 bases from V and 2 bases from J, with 16 bases in between. This study enrolled people aged about 18 to 90 from approximately 25 US geographic areas. In Cohort 3, a recovered donor had either two negative PCRs, clearance, or symptom resolution. This record comes from a study of blood T cell repertoires in COVID-19. Study-level information: Whether acute or convalescent, the COVID-19 samples came from the United States, Italy and Spain.

The chain recombines TRBV30 with TRBJ1-1; D is unresolved. Source material: PBMCs or T cells enriched from blood (not recorded which). The clonotype originates from a woman aged 25 to 39 who had recovered from COVID-19. The CDR3 DNA reads as TGTGCCTGGAGGGAGGTAGGCCGGCTTAACACTGAAGCTTTCTTT. Translated: CAWREVGRLNTEAFF.